The clone carrying this TCR beta chain was counted at least ten times. For TCR beta, libraries came from iRepertoire HTBI primers and Arm-PCR of CDR3 regions. TCRdb re-called the multiplex PCR reads with MiXCR, one entry per CDR3 protein. The sample contains 440,000 or so distinct CDR3 sequences, around 17% of which appear only once. The entry originates in a study of regulatory T cells in long-lasting Graves disease. The germline CDR1 and CDR2 sequences are SNHLY and FYNNEI. The CDR3 consists of 10 residues. The time point here: newly diagnosed GD, antithyroid drugs for less than 3 months. Preparation of the TCR library used RNA extracted from PBMCs. These records were also assigned to another study, of T cells in Graves' hyperthyroidism and ophthalmopathy.

The chain combines TRBV2 with TRBJ1-5; D is unclear. The receptor was isolated from a young woman with Graves disease. This material consisted of peripheral blood mononuclear cells (PBMCs), taken at new diagnosis, from a patient treated with antithyroid drugs. The DNA for the CDR3 is TGTGCGAGTGGTTATCAGCCCCAGCATTTT. This codes for CASGYQPQHF. Full variable domain (rest looked up from reference TRBV2 and TRBJ1-5): EPEVTQTPSHQVTQMGQEVILRCVPISNHLYFYWYRQILGQKVEFLVSFYNNEISEKSEIFDDQFSVERPDGSNFTLKIRSTKLEDSAMYFCASGYQPQHFGDGTRLSIL.